The 27 T cell receptor beta chains listed next were all sequenced from one sample in a study of identical twins. TCRdb analysed the 5' RACE reads with MiXCR anew, one entry per CDR3 protein. Found here are 500,000 or so distinct CDR3 sequences, around 20% of them singletons; the top ten hold about 0.93%. This sample was shared with a second study, whose subject was T cells expressing NK-cell markers.

Sequences were obtained from CD4+ T cells sorted from blood. The source of these receptors is a woman younger than 30 in good health.

This clonotype was recorded at least ten times. V usage is TRBV12-3 or TRBV12-4 and J usage is TRBJ2-7; D remains ambiguous. The CDR3 length is 13 residues. The ends were cut back, 7 bases at V and 7 bases at J, with 17 bases in the middle. The CDR3 reads CASKLALGGEQYF. The CDR3 nucleotides are TGTGCCAGCAAGTTAGCCTTGGGCGGTGAGCAGTACTTC.

This chain joins TRBV5-1 and TRBJ2-7; 8 bases map to TRBD2. CDR3 length: 15 residues. Per the germline V gene, CDR1 is SGHRS and CDR2 is YFSETQ. V gave up 0 bases and J gave up 2 bases; unmatched junction bases: 4. The CDR3 reads CASSLASGGPYEQYF. The CDR3 bases are TGCGCCAGCAGCTTGGCGAGCGGGGGACCCTACGAGCAGTACTTC.

This rearrangement joins TRBV5-5 to TRBJ2-3; D ambiguous. Germline assignment: CDR1 SGHKS and CDR2 YYEKEE (reference sequence). This CDR3 comprises 15 residues. Trimming took 1 base from V and 3 from J, leaving 12 bases between them. The CDR3 DNA follows: TGTGCCAGCAGCTTGAGTCGTGGAGCGACAGATACGCAGTATTTT. This gives the protein CASSLSRGATDTQYF.

The rearrangement links TRBV7-9 to TRBJ1-2; D possibly corresponds to TRBD1 (6 bases). V lost 1 base and J 6 bases, leaving 15 bases between the germline ends. The CDR3 loop spans 15 amino acids. From germline, CDR1 is SEHNR and CDR2 FQNEAQ (reference sequence). This CDR3 reads CASSLVGGAVDGYTF. In DNA, the CDR3 is TGTGCCAGCAGCTTAGTCGGGGGGGCCGTGGATGGCTACACCTTC.

This chain joins TRBV5-1 and TRBJ2-1; D is perhaps TRBD1 or TRBD2 (5 bases each). The germline V gene has CDR1 SGHRS and CDR2 YFSETQ. The CDR3 covers 14 residues. V dropped 0 bases and J dropped 9 bases, with 13 bases sitting between them. CDR3 sequence: CASSLGGTGLEQFF. The CDR3 DNA sequence: TGCGCCAGCAGCTTGGGGGGGACGGGCCTTGAGCAGTTCTTC.

The chain carries TRBV5-6 and TRBJ2-3, with 13 bases that match TRBD2. CDR1 is SGHDT, CDR2 YYEEEE, per germline. V lost 4 bases to trimming and J lost 5 bases; unmatched junction nucleotides: 7. The CDR3 runs to 16 residues. As DNA, the CDR3 is TGTGCCAGCAGCGGAACTAGCGGGAGGGCCGGAGATACGCAGTATTTT. Translation gives CASSGTSGRAGDTQYF. Full variable domain (remainder filled in from reference TRBV5-6 and TRBJ2-3): DAGVTQSPTHLIKTRGQQVTLRCSPKSGHDTVSWYQQALGQGPQFIFQYYEEEERQRGNFPDRFSGHQFPNYSSELNVNALLLGDSALYLCASSGTSGRAGDTQYFGPGTRLTVL.

This clonotype was seen at least ten times. The chain uses TRBV12-3 or TRBV12-4 and TRBJ1-2; D unresolved. Trimming took 6 bases from V and 8 from J, leaving 13 bases between them. The CDR3 extends over 12 amino acids. Here the CDR3 reads CASRKRLWGYTF. CDR3 bases: TGTGCCAGCAGAAAGCGGTTATGGGGCTACACCTTC.

The rearrangement joins TRBV18 to TRBJ1-5; 7 positions agree with TRBD1. V trimming: 2 bases; J trimming: 4 bases; junction bases outside the gene matches: 8. The CDR3 totals 16 residues. Per germline, CDR1 KGHSH and CDR2 LQKENI. DNA of the CDR3: TGTGCCAGCTCACCAAGTATTCCGGGACAGAATCAGCCCCAGCATTTT. This gives the protein CASSPSIPGQNQPQHF.

The chain employs TRBV6-1 and TRBJ1-2; 8 bases agree with TRBD1. The CDR3 consists of 13 residues. Germline V lookup: CDR1 MNHNS, CDR2 SASEGT. V was clipped by 6 bases and J by 4 bases; unmatched bases: 4. DNA for the CDR3: TGTGCCAGCAGGCGACAGGGGAGCTATGGCTACACCTTC. Translated, it gives CASRRQGSYGYTF.

This clonotype was seen more than once but under ten times. The chain combines TRBV6-5 with TRBJ1-6; D not resolved. V shed 2 bases and J shed 8 bases, with 13 bases lying between them. Per the germline V gene, CDR1 is MNHEY and CDR2 is SVGAGI. This CDR3 is 15 amino acids long. The CDR3 coding sequence is TGTGCCAGCAGTTACGGTCAGAGTACAGATTCACCCCTCCACTTT. Protein product: CASSYGQSTDSPLHF.

The chain employs TRBV20-1 and TRBJ2-2; 8 nucleotides match TRBD2. Germline V gene sequence: CDR1 DFQATT, CDR2 SNEGSKA (reference sequence). CDR3 length equals 14 residues. Unmatched junction bases numbered 9, after V lost 5 bases and J lost 7 bases. The CDR3 protein is CSASRGASGGELFF. The DNA of the CDR3 is TGCAGTGCTTCGCGGGGGGCCTCGGGCGGGGAGCTGTTTTTT.

The chain uses TRBV12-3 or TRBV12-4 and TRBJ2-1, with 10 bases fitting TRBD2. This CDR3 region has 16 residues. The junction had 10 bases not matched to a gene; V was cut back by 5 bases and J by 6 bases. The CDR3: CASSGLAEAIPNEQFF. For the CDR3, the DNA is TGTGCCAGCAGTGGACTAGCGGAGGCCATTCCCAATGAGCAGTTCTTC.

The J gene is TRBJ2-7, the V gene TRBV3-1, with unresolved D. CDR3 length: 14 amino acids. CDR1 LGHDT and CDR2 YNNKEL come from the germline V gene (reference sequence). V shed 4 bases and J shed 5 bases, with 15 bases lying between them. CDR3 sequence reads: CASSPASPGHEQYF. The CDR3 DNA is TGTGCCAGCAGCCCAGCCTCACCAGGCCACGAGCAGTACTTC.

The J gene is TRBJ2-3, the V gene TRBV4-1; D may be TRBD2 (5 bases). CDR1 is MGHRA, CDR2 YSYEKL, per germline. Trimming stripped 0 bases from V and 8 bases from J, with 12 bases between. The CDR3 has 14 amino acids. For the CDR3, the DNA is TGCGCCAGCAGCCAAGATCGGAGCGGCCCTACGCAGTATTTT. It translates to CASSQDRSGPTQYF.

J is TRBJ2-7 and V is TRBV7-8; 12 nucleotides align to TRBD2. Germline lookup yields CDR1 SGHVS and CDR2 FQNEAQ. After removal of 5 bases from V and 4 bases from J, the junction contained 6 bases not matched to a gene. The CDR3 length is 15 residues. The CDR3: CASSRRLAGVYEQYF. The CDR3 DNA reads as TGTGCCAGCAGCCGAAGACTAGCGGGAGTGTACGAGCAGTACTTC.

Only a few counts were recorded for this clonotype. This chain joins TRBV20-1 and TRBJ2-2; D perhaps matches TRBD2 (6 bases). The CDR3 extends over 15 amino acids. Germline CDR1 is DFQATT and CDR2 is SNEGSKA (reference sequence). Trimming stripped 2 bases from V and 0 bases from J, with 10 bases between. The CDR3 spells CSARRLATNTGELFF. The CDR3, as DNA: TGCAGTGCTAGAAGGCTAGCGACGAACACCGGGGAGCTGTTTTTT.

The chain couples TRBV30 to TRBJ2-5; TRBD2 might be the D (5 bases). There are 14 residues in the CDR3. The germline V gene has CDR1 GTSNPN and CDR2 SVGIG (reference sequence). V was shortened by 3 bases and J by 0 bases, with 11 bases between the two germline ends. CDR3: CAWSPAAYQETQYF. Written as DNA, the CDR3 is TGTGCCTGGAGCCCAGCGGCGTACCAAGAGACCCAGTACTTC.

V gene TRBV12-3 or TRBV12-4 combines with J gene TRBJ1-1; 7 positions match TRBD1. The CDR3 consists of 11 residues. Trimming cost V 7 bases and J 7 bases; bases outside gene matches: 3. CDR3 region: CASIRDSEAFF. CDR3 in DNA: TGTGCCAGCATAAGGGACAGTGAAGCTTTCTTT.

The chain employs TRBV7-8 and TRBJ2-1; possible D gene TRBD2, 5 bases. V was clipped by 2 bases and J by 4 bases, with 9 bases between them. Germline assignment: CDR1 SGHVS and CDR2 FQNEAQ. The CDR3 covers 14 residues. The CDR3 DNA reads as TGTGCCAGCAGCTTACGGAGCGGTTACAATGAGCAGTTCTTC. It yields the protein CASSLRSGYNEQFF.

Comments on this clonotype: A much larger clone is a single base away; this may be a read error. The CDR3 does not end in the conserved phenylalanine or tryptophan, so this is likely a read error. The rearrangement uses TRBV20-1 and TRBJ2-7, with 10 bases lining up with TRBD2. CDR1 and CDR2 (germline): DFQATT, SNEGSKA (reference sequence). The length of the CDR3 is 13 residues. V trimming: 5 bases; J trimming: 2 bases; junction bases outside the gene matches: 3. The CDR3 sequence: CSAPLAGAYEQYI. The CDR3 DNA follows: TGCAGTGCTCCTCTAGCGGGAGCCTACGAGCAGTACATC.

Many counts were recorded for this clonotype. The chain couples TRBV20-1 to TRBJ2-7; D is perhaps TRBD1 (6 bases). Germline V lookup: CDR1 DFQATT, CDR2 SNEGSKA (reference sequence). This CDR3 comprises 11 residues. The ends were cut back, 2 bases at V and 6 bases at J, with 8 bases in the middle. Written as DNA, the CDR3 is TGCAGTGCTAGAACAGGGTCCGAGCAGTACTTC. This translates into CSARTGSEQYF.

The J gene is TRBJ2-7, the V gene TRBV27, with TRBD1 identical over 11 bases. J was trimmed by 3 bases and V by 6 bases; bases with no gene match: 13. The CDR3 totals 17 residues. Per germline, CDR1 MNHEY and CDR2 SMNVEV (reference sequence). The CDR3 reads CASSLTPGQGAIYEQYF. CDR3 bases: TGTGCCAGCAGCTTAACCCCCGGACAGGGGGCTATCTACGAGCAGTACTTC.

This clonotype was observed a few times. This chain joins TRBV5-8 and TRBJ1-4; D is possibly TRBD1 (5 bases). The CDR3 is made up of 15 amino acids. V lost 0 bases to trimming and J lost 8 bases, with 14 bases between them. Germline CDR1 SGHTS, CDR2 YDEGEE. The CDR3 here is CASSLEYGAGEKLFF. The CDR3 DNA follows: TGTGCCAGCAGCTTGGAGTACGGGGCTGGCGAAAAACTGTTTTTT.

The chain couples TRBV6-1 to TRBJ1-5; D unresolved. Germline values: CDR1 MNHNS, CDR2 SASEGT. V was cut by 8 bases and J by 6 bases, with 8 bases left in between. The CDR3 sequence is 11 residues long. The CDR3 DNA follows: TGTGCCAGCTCCCCCCTTCAGCCCCAGCATTTT. It yields the protein CASSPLQPQHF.

The chain couples TRBV21-1 to TRBJ2-7. TRBV21-1 is shown as a pseudogene. The CDR3 runs to 16 residues. The CDR3 nucleotides read TGTGCCAGCAGCAAAGATGGAAACAGGGGCCCCTACGAGCAGTACTTC. It encodes CASSKDGNRGPYEQYF.

This clonotype was observed a few times. The rearrangement uses TRBV6-2 or TRBV6-3 and TRBJ2-7; the match to TRBD1 covers 8 bases. Germline V gene data show CDR1 as MNHEY and CDR2 as SVGEGT. After removal of 6 bases from V and 6 bases from J, the junction contained 7 bases not matched to a gene. This CDR3 contains 13 residues. The CDR3 DNA is TGTGCCAGCAGGGAGACAGGGGAGAGCGAGCAGTACTTC. As protein: CASRETGESEQYF.

This clonotype was seen ten or more times. The chain uses TRBV12-3 or TRBV12-4 and TRBJ2-3; D ambiguous. The length of the CDR3 is 11 residues. Trimming took 5 bases from V and 7 from J, leaving 7 bases between them. For the CDR3, the DNA is TGTGCCAGCAGTCCTTACAATACGCAGTATTTT. Encoded protein: CASSPYNTQYF.